The 16 T cell receptor beta chains reported below all come from one sample, sequenced in a study of T cell changes during pregnancy in multiple sclerosis. Libraries were prepared by immunoSEQ multiplex PCR; TCRdb keeps only in-frame clonotypes and omits some of them. This sample has some 100,000 clones, with around 92% found just once. The sample consisted of peripheral blood, taken in the second trimester of pregnancy. These receptors all stem from a female donor with multiple sclerosis, enrolled in a pregnancy study.

The chain is built from TRBV7-9 and TRBJ2-7, with a weak D call TRBD1 (5 bases). Germline-derived CDR1 and CDR2 are SEHNR and FQNEAQ (reference sequence). Trimming shortened V by 2 bases and J by 2 bases, and 10 bases separated the two germline ends. CDR3 length: 14 amino acids. CDR3 nucleotide sequence: TGTGCCAGCAGCTTAAATGGGGCTACCTACGAGCAGTACTTC. Protein product: CASSLNGATYEQYF.

This chain connects TRBV5-6 to TRBJ2-1, with TRBD2 identical over 11 bases. CDR1 is SGHDT, CDR2 YYEEEE, per germline. The CDR3 length is 15 residues. Trimming at V came to 2 bases and at J to 9 bases, leaving 7 bases not matched to a gene. The CDR3, as DNA: TGTGCCAGCAGCTTACTAGCGGGGGCCATTATTGAGCAGTTCTTC. Residues: CASSLLAGAIIEQFF.

This chain joins TRBV6-1 and TRBJ2-3; the D is unclear. V gave up 2 bases and J gave up 5 bases, with 11 bases separating them. Germline CDR1 is MNHNS and CDR2 is SASEGT. This CDR3 is 14 amino acids long. The CDR3, as DNA: TGTGCCAGCAGTGAACGGGTGTTGGTAGATACGCAGTATTTT. Translating gives CASSERVLVDTQYF.

The chain has TRBV28 and TRBJ1-5; a weak D match, TRBD1 (6 bases). The CDR3 covers 14 residues. Germline values: CDR1 MDHEN, CDR2 SYDVKM. V dropped 3 bases and J dropped 0 bases, with 6 bases sitting between them. This chain's CDR3 is CASSLGHSNQPQHF. The CDR3 DNA sequence: TGTGCCAGCAGTTTGGGACATAGCAATCAGCCCCAGCATTTT.

The genes are TRBV7-9 and TRBJ2-7; 9 positions agree with TRBD1. Per the germline V gene, CDR1 is SEHNR and CDR2 is FQNEAQ (reference sequence). This CDR3 has 15 amino acids. V was clipped by 0 bases and J by 4 bases; unmatched bases: 4. The CDR3 region is CASSLATGGAYEQYF. In nucleotides, the CDR3 is TGTGCCAGCAGCTTAGCTACAGGGGGCGCGTACGAGCAGTACTTC.

The chain employs TRBV7-9 and TRBJ1-2; 7 bases agree with TRBD1. Germline V gene data show CDR1 as SEHNR and CDR2 as FQNEAQ (reference sequence). After removal of 5 bases from V and 4 bases from J, the junction contained 4 bases not matched to a gene. The CDR3 covers 13 residues. This chain's CDR3 is CASSGRDSYGYTF. The CDR3, as DNA: TGTGCCAGCAGCGGCCGGGACAGCTATGGCTACACCTTC.

This rearrangement joins TRBV28 to TRBJ2-7, with 7 bases fitting TRBD1. This CDR3 is built from 15 residues. The J segment lost 2 bases and the V segment lost 6 bases, leaving 10 bases of the junction unmatched. Germline CDR1 reads MDHEN; CDR2 reads SYDVKM. CDR3 protein: CASRASGTVAYEQYF. The CDR3 region has the DNA TGTGCCAGCAGGGCTTCCGGGACAGTTGCCTACGAGCAGTACTTC.

The chain combines TRBV6-5 with TRBJ1-2, with D maybe TRBD1 (6 bases). The V gene's germline CDR1 is MNHEY and CDR2 SVGAGI. V was trimmed by 5 bases and J by 0 bases, leaving 10 bases between them. This CDR3 has 14 residues. CDR3 residues: CASSRQESNYGYTF. The CDR3 nucleotides read TGTGCCAGCAGTCGACAGGAATCTAACTATGGCTACACCTTC.

The J gene is TRBJ2-7, the V gene TRBV29-1; D is possibly TRBD1 (5 bases). The ends were cut back, 4 bases at V and 3 bases at J, with 10 bases in the middle. The CDR3 has 12 amino acids. Germline V gives CDR1 SQVTM, CDR2 ANQGSEA. This chain's CDR3 is CSVVGDLYEQYF. CDR3 nucleotide sequence: TGCAGCGTTGTAGGGGATCTCTACGAGCAGTACTTC.

The chain employs TRBV28 and TRBJ2-7; 8 positions match TRBD1. This CDR3 contains 14 residues. V trimming: 5 bases; J trimming: 4 bases; junction bases outside the gene matches: 7. The germline gives CDR1 MDHEN, CDR2 SYDVKM. CDR3 sequence (DNA): TGTGCCAGCAGTCCCCGGACAGGGAAGTACGAGCAGTACTTC. This encodes CASSPRTGKYEQYF. Using reference TRBV28 and TRBJ2-7 for the parts outside the CDR3, the full variable domain is DVKVTQSSRYLVKRTGEKVFLECVQDMDHENMFWYRQDPGLGLRLIYFSYDVKMKEKGDIPEGYSVSREKKERFSLILESASTNQTSMYLCASSPRTGKYEQYFGPGTRLTVT.

The chain couples TRBV18 to TRBJ2-2; 8 bases align to TRBD2. V lost 1 base and J lost 1; bases outside the gene matches: 5. Per germline, CDR1 KGHSH and CDR2 LQKENI. The CDR3 sequence is 17 residues long. DNA of the CDR3: TGTGCCAGCTCACCACGTACACTAGCGGTGAACACCGGGGAGCTGTTTTTT. Amino acid sequence: CASSPRTLAVNTGELFF.

This chain uses TRBV30 with TRBJ1-2; D is ambiguous. Trimming removed 1 base at V and 8 bases at J, with 11 bases between. Germline V gene sequence: CDR1 GTSNPN, CDR2 SVGIG (reference sequence). This CDR3 is 12 amino acids long. The CDR3 here is CAWSGQVAGYTF. The CDR3 coding sequence is TGTGCCTGGAGTGGCCAGGTCGCGGGCTACACCTTC. The entire variable domain, with the rest obtained from reference TRBV30 and TRBJ1-2, is as follows: SQTIHQWPATLVQPVGSPLSLECTVEGTSNPNLYWYRQAAGRGLQLLFYSVGIGQISSEVPQNLSASRPQDRQFILSSKKLLLSDSGFYLCAWSGQVAGYTFGSGTRLTVV.

This CDR3 is CASSQEGLGTQYF. The CDR3 bases are TGCGCCAGCAGCCAAGAAGGACTGGGGACCCAGTACTTC. The chain joins TRBV4-1 to TRBJ2-5; possible D gene TRBD2, 5 bases. Germline loops: CDR1 MGHRA, CDR2 YSYEKL. Trimming took off 0 bases at V and 7 bases at J, with 9 bases between the two ends. The CDR3 loop spans 13 amino acids.

The chain has TRBV19 and TRBJ1-3; the D gene is possibly TRBD1 (5 bases). The CDR3 has 15 residues. Germline V gene data show CDR1 as LNHDA and CDR2 as SQIVND (reference sequence). V dropped 5 bases and J dropped 1 base, with 12 bases sitting between them. The DNA for the CDR3 is TGTGCCAGTAGTCTCCGGGGGGATTCTGGAAACACCATATATTTT. Amino acids: CASSLRGDSGNTIYF. The complete variable domain, with remaining parts taken from reference TRBV19 and TRBJ1-3, reads DGGITQSPKYLFRKEGQNVTLSCEQNLNHDAMYWYRQDPGQGLRLIYYSQIVNDFQKGDIAEGYSVSREKKESFPLTVTSAQKNPTAFYLCASSLRGDSGNTIYFGEGSWLTVV.

J is TRBJ2-7 and V is TRBV4-3; 9 bases map to TRBD2. V lost 1 base to trimming and J lost 0 bases; unmatched junction nucleotides: 7. CDR1 is LGHNA and CDR2 is YSLEER in the germline V gene. The CDR3 contains 17 residues. This CDR3 is CASSQALGSGSSYEQYF. In nucleotides, the CDR3 is TGCGCCAGCAGCCAAGCCCTTGGTAGCGGGAGCTCCTACGAGCAGTACTTC.

The genes are TRBV7-9 and TRBJ2-2; D is uncertain. CDR1 and CDR2 (germline): SEHNR, FQNEAQ (reference sequence). With 1 base removed from V and 4 bases from J, the gap between germline ends came to 7 bases. The CDR3 loop spans 14 amino acids. CDR3 bases: TGTGCCAGCAGCTTAGTGGCTAGCACCGGGGAGCTGTTTTTT. Translating gives CASSLVASTGELFF.